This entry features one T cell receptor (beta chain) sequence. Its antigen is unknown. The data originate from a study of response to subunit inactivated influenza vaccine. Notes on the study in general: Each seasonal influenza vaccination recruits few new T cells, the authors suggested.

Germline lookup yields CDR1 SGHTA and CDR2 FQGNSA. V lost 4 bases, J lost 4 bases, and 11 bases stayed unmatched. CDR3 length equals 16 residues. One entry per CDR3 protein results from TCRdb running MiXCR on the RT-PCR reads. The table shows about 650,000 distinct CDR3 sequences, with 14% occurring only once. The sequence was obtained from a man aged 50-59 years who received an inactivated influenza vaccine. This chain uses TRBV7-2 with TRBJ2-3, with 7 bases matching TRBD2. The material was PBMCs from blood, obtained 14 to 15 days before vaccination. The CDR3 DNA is TGTGCCAGCAGCTCCCGACTAGCCGTCTCCGCAGATACGCAGTATTTT. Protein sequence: CASSSRLAVSADTQYF.